This T cell receptor beta chain was observed in a study of blood T cell repertoires in COVID-19. Turning to the study itself: Samples taken during acute and convalescent COVID-19 were collected in the United States, Italy and Spain.

Generated by immunoSEQ multiplex PCR, the TCRdb table keeps only in-frame clones and is missing some. The table has over 200,000 clones, more than 75% seen once. CDR3 length equals 16 residues. Germline CDR1 is SGHNT and CDR2 is YYREEE (reference sequence). Deletions cut 4 bases from V and 4 bases from J, with 18 bases between. The chain is built from TRBV5-4 and TRBJ1-3; D not certain. The sequence derives from a man in his fifties or sixties who had recovered from COVID-19. Sequencing was performed on peripheral blood. The DNA of the CDR3 is TGTGCCAGCAGCCCCCGGGGAGGGCTTGGGGGAAACACCATATATTTT. It yields the protein CASSPRGGLGGNTIYF.